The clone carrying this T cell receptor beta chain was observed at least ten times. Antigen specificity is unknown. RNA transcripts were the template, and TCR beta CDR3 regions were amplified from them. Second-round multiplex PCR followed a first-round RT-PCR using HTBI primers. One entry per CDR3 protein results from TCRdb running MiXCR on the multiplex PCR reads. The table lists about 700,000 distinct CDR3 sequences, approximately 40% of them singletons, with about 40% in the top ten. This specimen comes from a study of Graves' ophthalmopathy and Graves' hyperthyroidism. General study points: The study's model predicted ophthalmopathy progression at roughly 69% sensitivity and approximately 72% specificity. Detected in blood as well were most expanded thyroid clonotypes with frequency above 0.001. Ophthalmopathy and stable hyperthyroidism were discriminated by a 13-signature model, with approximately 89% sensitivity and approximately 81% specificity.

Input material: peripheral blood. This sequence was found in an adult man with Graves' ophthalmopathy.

The CDR3 region is CASSLGGGYEQYF. Here the CDR3 DNA reads TGTGCCAGCAGCTTAGGGGGCGGGTACGAGCAGTACTTC. The chain employs TRBV7-9 and TRBJ2-7, with D possibly called TRBD1 or TRBD2 (5 bases each). The germline gives CDR1 SEHNR, CDR2 FQNEAQ (reference sequence). With 1 base removed from V and 4 bases from J, the gap between germline ends came to 8 bases. The CDR3 consists of 13 residues.